This T cell receptor (beta chain) was captured by sequencing in a study of OX40 agonist ivuxolimab in advanced cancers. About the research overall: Two cutaneous melanoma patients and one hepatocellular carcinoma patient, three in all, had partial responses.

This clone has just one count. Antigen unknown. CDR1 and CDR2 (germline): SNHLY, FYNNEI. Unmatched junction bases numbered 7, after V lost 6 bases and J lost 3 bases. This CDR3 spans 15 amino acids. Study results and limitations: More expanded clones were seen, on average, in CD8+ T cells than in CD4+.

Assay: immunoSEQ multiplex PCR; the TCRdb copy retains only in-frame clones and omits some. The table lists about 38,000 clones, over 60% of them singletons. The TCR sequence derives from an adult with an advanced solid tumor such as melanoma, head and neck, liver or kidney cancer. This specimen consisted of CD4+ or CD8+ T cells sorted from blood, obtained in a trial of the OX40 agonist ivuxolimab. V and J are TRBV2 and TRBJ2-3; the match to TRBD1 covers 9 bases. In nucleotides, the CDR3 is TGTGCCAGCAGCCGACAGGGGGGAGGTACAGATACGCAGTATTTT. Its translation: CASSRQGGGTDTQYF.